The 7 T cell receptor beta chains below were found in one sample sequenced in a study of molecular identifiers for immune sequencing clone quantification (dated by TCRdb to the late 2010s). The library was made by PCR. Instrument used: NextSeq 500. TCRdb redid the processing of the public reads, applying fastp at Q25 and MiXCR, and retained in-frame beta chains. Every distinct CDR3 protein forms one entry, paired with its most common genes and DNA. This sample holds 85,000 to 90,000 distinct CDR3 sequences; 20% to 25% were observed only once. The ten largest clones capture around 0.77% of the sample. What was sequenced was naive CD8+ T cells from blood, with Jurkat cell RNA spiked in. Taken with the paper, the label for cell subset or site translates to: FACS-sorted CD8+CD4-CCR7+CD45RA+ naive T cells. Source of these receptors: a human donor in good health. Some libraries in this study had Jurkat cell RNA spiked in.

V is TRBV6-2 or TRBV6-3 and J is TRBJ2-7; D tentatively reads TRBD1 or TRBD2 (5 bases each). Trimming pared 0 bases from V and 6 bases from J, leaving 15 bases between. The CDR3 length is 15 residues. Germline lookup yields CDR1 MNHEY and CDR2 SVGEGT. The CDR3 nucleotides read TGTGCCAGCAGTTACTCGGACACCCTCGGAGGCGAGCAGTACTTC. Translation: CASSYSDTLGGEQYF.

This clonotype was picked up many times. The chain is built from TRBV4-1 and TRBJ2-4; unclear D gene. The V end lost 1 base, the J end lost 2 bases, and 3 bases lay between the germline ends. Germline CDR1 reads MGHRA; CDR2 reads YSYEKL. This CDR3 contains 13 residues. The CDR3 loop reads CASSQGPKNIQYF. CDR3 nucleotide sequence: TGCGCCAGCAGCCAAGGGCCCAAAAACATTCAGTACTTC.

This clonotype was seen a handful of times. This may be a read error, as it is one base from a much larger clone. The CDR3 nucleotides are TGTGCCGGCGAAGGACGGGGGGCTAATGAGCAGTTCTTC. This gives the protein CAGEGRGANEQFF. The V gene is TRBV7-9, the J gene TRBJ2-1, with a possible D match to TRBD2 (7 bases). Germline assignment: CDR1 SEHNR and CDR2 FQNEAQ (reference sequence). V was trimmed by 11 bases and J by 7 bases, leaving 18 bases between them. The CDR3 is 13 residues long.

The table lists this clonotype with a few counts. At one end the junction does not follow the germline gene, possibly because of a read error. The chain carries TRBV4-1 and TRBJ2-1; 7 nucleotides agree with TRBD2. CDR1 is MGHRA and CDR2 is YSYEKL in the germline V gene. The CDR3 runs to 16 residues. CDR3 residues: CVSSHVSGVSYNEQFF. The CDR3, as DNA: TGCGTCAGCAGCCACGTGAGCGGGGTATCCTACAATGAGCAGTTCTTC.

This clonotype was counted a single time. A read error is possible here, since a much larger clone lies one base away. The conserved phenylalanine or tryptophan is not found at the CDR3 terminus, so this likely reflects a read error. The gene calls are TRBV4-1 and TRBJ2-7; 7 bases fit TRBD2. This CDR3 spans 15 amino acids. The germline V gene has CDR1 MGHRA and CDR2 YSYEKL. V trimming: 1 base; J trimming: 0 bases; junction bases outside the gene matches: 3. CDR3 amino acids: CASSQGASGSYEQYL. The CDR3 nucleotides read TGCGCCAGCAGCCAAGGTGCTAGCGGCTCCTACGAGCAGTACCTC.

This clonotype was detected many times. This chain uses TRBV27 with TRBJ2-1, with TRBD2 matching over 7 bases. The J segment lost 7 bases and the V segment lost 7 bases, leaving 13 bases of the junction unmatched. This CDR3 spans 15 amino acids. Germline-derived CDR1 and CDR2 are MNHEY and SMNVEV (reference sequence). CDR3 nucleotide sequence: TGTGCCAGCACTCCCGGCCCGGGAGGAACTAATGAGCAGTTCTTC. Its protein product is CASTPGPGGTNEQFF.

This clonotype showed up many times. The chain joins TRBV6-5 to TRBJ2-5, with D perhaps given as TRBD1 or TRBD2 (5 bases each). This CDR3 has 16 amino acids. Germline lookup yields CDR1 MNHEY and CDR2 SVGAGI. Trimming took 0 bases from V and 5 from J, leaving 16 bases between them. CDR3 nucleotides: TGTGCCAGCAGTTACTCCGGGGCGGACCCAGGGGAGACCCAGTACTTC. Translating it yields CASSYSGADPGETQYF.